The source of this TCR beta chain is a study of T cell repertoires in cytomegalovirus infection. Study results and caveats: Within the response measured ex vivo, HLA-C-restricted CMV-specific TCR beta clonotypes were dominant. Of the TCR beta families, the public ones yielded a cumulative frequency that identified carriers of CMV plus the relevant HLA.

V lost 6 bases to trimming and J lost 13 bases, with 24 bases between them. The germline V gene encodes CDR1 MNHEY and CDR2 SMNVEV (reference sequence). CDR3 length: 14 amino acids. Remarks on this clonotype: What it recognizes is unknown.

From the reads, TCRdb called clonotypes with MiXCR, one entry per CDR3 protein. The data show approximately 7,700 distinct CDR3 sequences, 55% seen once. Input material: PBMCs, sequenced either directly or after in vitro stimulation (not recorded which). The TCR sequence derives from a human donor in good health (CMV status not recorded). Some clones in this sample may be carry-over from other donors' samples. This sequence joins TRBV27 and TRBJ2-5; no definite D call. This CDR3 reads CASSLGSMPETTYF. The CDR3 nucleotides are TGTGCCAGCAGCTTGGGGTCGATGCCGGAGACCACGTACTTC.